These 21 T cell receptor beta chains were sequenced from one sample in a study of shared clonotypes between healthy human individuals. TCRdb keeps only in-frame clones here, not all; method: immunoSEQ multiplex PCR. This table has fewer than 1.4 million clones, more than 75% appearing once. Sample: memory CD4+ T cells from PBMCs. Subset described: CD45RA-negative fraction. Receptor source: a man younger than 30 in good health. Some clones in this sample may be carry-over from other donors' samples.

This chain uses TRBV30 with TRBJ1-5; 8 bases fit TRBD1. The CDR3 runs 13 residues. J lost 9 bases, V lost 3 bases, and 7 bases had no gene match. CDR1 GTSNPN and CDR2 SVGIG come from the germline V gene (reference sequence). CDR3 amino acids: CAWRQGGPGPQHF. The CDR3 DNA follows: TGTGCCTGGAGACAGGGGGGCCCTGGGCCCCAGCATTTT.

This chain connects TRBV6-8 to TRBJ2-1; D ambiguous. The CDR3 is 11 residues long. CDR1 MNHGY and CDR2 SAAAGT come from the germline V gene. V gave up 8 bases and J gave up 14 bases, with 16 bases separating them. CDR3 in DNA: TGTGCCAGCCTACAGCCGGCATTCGAGTTCTTC. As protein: CASLQPAFEFF.

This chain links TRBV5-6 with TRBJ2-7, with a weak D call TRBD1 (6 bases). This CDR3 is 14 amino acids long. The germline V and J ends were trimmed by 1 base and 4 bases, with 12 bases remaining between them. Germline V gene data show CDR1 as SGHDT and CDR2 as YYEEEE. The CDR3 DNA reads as TGTGCCAGCAGCTTGACCGGGACAAATTACGAGCAGTACTTC. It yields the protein CASSLTGTNYEQYF.

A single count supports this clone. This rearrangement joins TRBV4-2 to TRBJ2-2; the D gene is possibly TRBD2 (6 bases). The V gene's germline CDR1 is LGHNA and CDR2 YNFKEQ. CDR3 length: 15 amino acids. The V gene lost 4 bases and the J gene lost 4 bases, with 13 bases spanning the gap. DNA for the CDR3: TGTGCCAGCAGCCTGGCCGGGAGCACCACCGGGGAGCTGTTTTTT. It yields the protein CASSLAGSTTGELFF.

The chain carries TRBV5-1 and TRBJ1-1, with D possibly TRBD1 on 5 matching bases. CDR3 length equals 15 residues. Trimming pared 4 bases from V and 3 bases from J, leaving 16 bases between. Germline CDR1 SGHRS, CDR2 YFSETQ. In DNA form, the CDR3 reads TGCGCCAGCAGCCTAGCTATTGGGGGGTACACTGAAGCTTTCTTT. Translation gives CASSLAIGGYTEAFF.

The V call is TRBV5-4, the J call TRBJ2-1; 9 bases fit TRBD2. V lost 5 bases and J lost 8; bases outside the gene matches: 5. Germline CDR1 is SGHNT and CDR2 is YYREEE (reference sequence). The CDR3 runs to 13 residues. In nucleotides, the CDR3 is TGTGCCAGCAGGCGGGAGGGCCGTGATGAGCAGTTCTTC. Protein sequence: CASRREGRDEQFF.

CDR3 in amino acids: CASSYTGTGAQETQYF. CDR3 sequence (DNA): TGTGCCAGCAGTTACACCGGGACAGGGGCCCAAGAGACCCAGTACTTC. The chain couples TRBV6-5 to TRBJ2-5, with 10 nucleotides matching TRBD1. CDR1 is MNHEY, CDR2 SVGAGI, per germline. Trimming cost V 2 bases and J 1 base; bases outside gene matches: 4. There are 16 residues in the CDR3.

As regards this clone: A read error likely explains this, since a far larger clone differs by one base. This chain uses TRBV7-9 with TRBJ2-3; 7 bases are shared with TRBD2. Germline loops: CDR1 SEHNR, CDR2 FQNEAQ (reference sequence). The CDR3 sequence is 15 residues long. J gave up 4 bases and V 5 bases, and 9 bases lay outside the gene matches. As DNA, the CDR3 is TGTGCCAGCAGCGGACTAGTGGGAGCCGCAGATACGCAGTATTTT. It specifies CASSGLVGAADTQYF.

The CDR3: CASSYMVGGDQPQHF. For the CDR3, the DNA is TGTGCCAGCAGTTACATGGTCGGGGGGGATCAGCCCCAGCATTTT. This chain uses TRBV6-5 with TRBJ1-5; the D gene is possibly TRBD1 (5 bases). Between the trimmed V and J ends, which lost 2 bases and 5 bases, there was a span of 13 bases. The CDR3 is made up of 15 amino acids. Germline V gives CDR1 MNHEY, CDR2 SVGAGI.

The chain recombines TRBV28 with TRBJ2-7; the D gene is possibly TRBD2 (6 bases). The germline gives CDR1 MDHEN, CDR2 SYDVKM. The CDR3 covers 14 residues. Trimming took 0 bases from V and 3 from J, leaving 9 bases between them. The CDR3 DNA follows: TGTGCCAGCAGTTTATGGGGACTGCTCTACGAGCAGTACTTC. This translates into CASSLWGLLYEQYF. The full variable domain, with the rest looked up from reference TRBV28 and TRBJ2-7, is DVKVTQSSRYLVKRTGEKVFLECVQDMDHENMFWYRQDPGLGLRLIYFSYDVKMKEKGDIPEGYSVSREKKERFSLILESASTNQTSMYLCASSLWGLLYEQYFGPGTRLTVT.

The chain's CDR3 is CASSRTGSTDTQYF. CDR3 bases: TGTGCCAGCAGTAGGACAGGGAGCACAGATACGCAGTATTTT. J is TRBJ2-3 and V is TRBV2; TRBD1 aligns across 8 bases. The ends lost 5 bases at V and 0 bases at J; junction bases unmatched: 1. This CDR3 region has 14 residues. Germline V CDR1 and CDR2: SNHLY, FYNNEI.

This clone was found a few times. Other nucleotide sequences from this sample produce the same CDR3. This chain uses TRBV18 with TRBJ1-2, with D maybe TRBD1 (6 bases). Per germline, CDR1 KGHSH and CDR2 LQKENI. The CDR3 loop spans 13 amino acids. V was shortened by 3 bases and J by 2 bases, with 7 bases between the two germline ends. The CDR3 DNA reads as TGTGCCAGCTCACCCGACAGGAACTATGGCTACACCTTC. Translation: CASSPDRNYGYTF.

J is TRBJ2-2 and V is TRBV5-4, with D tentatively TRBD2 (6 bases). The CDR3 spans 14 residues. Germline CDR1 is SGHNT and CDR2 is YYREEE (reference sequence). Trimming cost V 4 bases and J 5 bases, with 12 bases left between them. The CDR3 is CASSPTTRTGELFF. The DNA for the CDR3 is TGTGCCAGCAGCCCCACGACTAGAACCGGGGAGCTGTTTTTT. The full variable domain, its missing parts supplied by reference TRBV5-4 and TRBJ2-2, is ETGVTQSPTHLIKTRGQQVTLRCSSQSGHNTVSWYQQALGQGPQFIFQYYREEENGRGNFPPRFSGLQFPNYSSELNVNALELDDSALYLCASSPTTRTGELFFGEGSRLTVL.

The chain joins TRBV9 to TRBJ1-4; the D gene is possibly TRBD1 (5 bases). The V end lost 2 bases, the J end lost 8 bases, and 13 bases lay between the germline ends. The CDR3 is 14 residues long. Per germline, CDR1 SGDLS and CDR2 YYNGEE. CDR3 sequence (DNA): TGTGCCAGCAGCGTGCAGGGAGGTTGGGAAAAACTGTTTTTT. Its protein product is CASSVQGGWEKLFF.

The CDR3 here is CSVAPGQETQYF. CDR3 bases: TGCAGCGTGGCCCCAGGACAAGAGACCCAGTACTTC. The V gene is TRBV29-1, the J gene TRBJ2-5; no definite D call. The CDR3 loop spans 12 amino acids. V lost 6 bases to trimming and J lost 2 bases, with 10 bases between them. The V gene's germline CDR1 is SQVTM and CDR2 ANQGSEA.

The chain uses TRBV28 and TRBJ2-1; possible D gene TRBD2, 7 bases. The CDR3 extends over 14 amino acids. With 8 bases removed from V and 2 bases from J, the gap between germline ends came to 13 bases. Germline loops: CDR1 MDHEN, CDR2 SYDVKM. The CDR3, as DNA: TGTGCCAGCGTCTTAGGGGGGGCCTACAATGAGCAGTTCTTC. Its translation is CASVLGGAYNEQFF.

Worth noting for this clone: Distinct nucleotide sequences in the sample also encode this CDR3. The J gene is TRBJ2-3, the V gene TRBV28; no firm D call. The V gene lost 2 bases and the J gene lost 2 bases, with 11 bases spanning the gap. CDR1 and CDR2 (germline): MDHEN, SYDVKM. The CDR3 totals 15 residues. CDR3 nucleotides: TGTGCCAGCAGTTTAAGACCGTCGGTCACAGATACGCAGTATTTT. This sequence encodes CASSLRPSVTDTQYF.

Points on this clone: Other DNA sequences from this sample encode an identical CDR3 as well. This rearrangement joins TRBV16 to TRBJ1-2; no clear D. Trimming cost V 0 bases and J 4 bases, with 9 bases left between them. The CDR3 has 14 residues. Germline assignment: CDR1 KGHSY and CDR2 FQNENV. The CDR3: CASSQSAGTYGYTF. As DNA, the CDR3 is TGTGCCAGCAGCCAATCGGCGGGTACCTATGGCTACACCTTC. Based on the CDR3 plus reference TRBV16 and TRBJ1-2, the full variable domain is GEEVAQTPKHLVRGEGQKAKLYCAPIKGHSYVFWYQQVLKNEFKFLISFQNENVFDETGMPKERFSAKCLPNSPCSLEIQATKLEDSAVYFCASSQSAGTYGYTFGSGTRLTVV.

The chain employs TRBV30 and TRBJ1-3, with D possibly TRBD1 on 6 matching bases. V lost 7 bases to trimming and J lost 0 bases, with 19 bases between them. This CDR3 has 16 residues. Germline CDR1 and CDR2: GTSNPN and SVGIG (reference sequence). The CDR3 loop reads CAFLRGTGGSGNTIYF. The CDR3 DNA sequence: TGTGCCTTCCTAAGGGGGACGGGGGGCTCTGGAAACACCATATATTTT.

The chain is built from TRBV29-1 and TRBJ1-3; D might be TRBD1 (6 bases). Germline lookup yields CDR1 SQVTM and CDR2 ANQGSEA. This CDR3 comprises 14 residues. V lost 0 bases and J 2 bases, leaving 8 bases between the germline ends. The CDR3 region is CSVEDAGAGNTIYF. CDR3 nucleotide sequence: TGCAGCGTTGAAGATGCAGGGGCTGGAAACACCATATATTTT.

In DNA, the CDR3 is TGCGCCAGCAGCTTGGCGTCTAGCGGAAAAGAGACCCAGTACTTC. This codes for CASSLASSGKETQYF. V gene TRBV5-1 combines with J gene TRBJ2-5, with 7 bases fitting TRBD2. V lost 0 bases and J lost 3; bases outside the gene matches: 5. CDR1 is SGHRS, CDR2 YFSETQ, per germline. The CDR3 is 15 amino acids.